This entry concerns a single T cell receptor (beta chain). Its antigen is as yet unknown. Trimming took off 2 bases at V and 7 bases at J, with 6 bases between the two ends. The CDR3 contains 13 residues. CDR1 is SNHLY and CDR2 is FYNNEI in the germline V gene. Sequencing used immunoSEQ multiplex PCR; TCRdb keeps in-frame clones, though not all of them. The profile covers 160,000 or so clones, with about nine tenths appearing a single time and approximately 5.7% taken by the ten largest. These data come from a study of T cell responses to AZD1222 COVID-19 vaccine. Study at large: Second-dose intervals of approximately 4 or approximately 12 weeks were pooled. Notes on the study in general: The repertoires were collected only after the peak T cell response. White British people made up most donors, females outnumbered males, and clonal diversity was possibly underestimated. Spike-specific TCR breadth and depth went up after people got two AZD1222 doses.

The sequences come from peripheral blood, collected on day 0 of AZD1222 vaccination. The chain employs TRBV2 and TRBJ1-6; no definite D call. The receptor's source is an adult in good health. CDR3 in amino acids: CASSESINSPLHF. CDR3 sequence (DNA): TGTGCCAGCAGTGAAAGTATAAATTCACCCCTCCACTTT.